This TCR beta chain was identified during a study of T cell changes during pregnancy in multiple sclerosis. Measured with immunoSEQ multiplex PCR; TCRdb has only the in-frame clones, and not every one. The table shows under 50,000 clones, with about 92% occurring only once. The germline V gene has CDR1 SEHNR and CDR2 FQNEAQ (reference sequence). V lost 4 bases to trimming and J lost 5 bases, with 17 bases between them. CDR3 length: 15 residues. The source was CD8+ T cells from peripheral blood mononuclear cells, collected in the third trimester of pregnancy. The chain combines TRBV7-9 with TRBJ1-1; the D is unclear. This clonotype was sampled from a female donor with multiple sclerosis, enrolled in a pregnancy study. The CDR3 DNA reads as TGTGCCAGCAGCTCCCCGCTCGGTGCCTGGACTGAAGCTTTCTTT. Amino acids: CASSSPLGAWTEAFF.